Below are 29 T cell receptor beta chains sequenced from a single sample in a study of patients and donors after allogeneic stem cell transplantation. TCRdb re-called the RT-PCR reads through MiXCR, storing one row per CDR3 protein. Here the sample spans about a million distinct CDR3 sequences, approximately 19% being singletons. Sample: blood, either unsorted or a sorted T cell fraction (not recorded which). These receptors came from a human donor who was either an allogeneic HSCT recipient or a stem cell or donor lymphocyte infusion donor (not recorded which). It is not recorded whose cells these are; they may come from a transplant donor.

The chain carries TRBV12-3 or TRBV12-4 and TRBJ2-7; no definite D call. With 0 bases removed from V and 5 bases from J, the gap between germline ends came to 8 bases. The CDR3 contains 13 residues. CDR3 in DNA: TGTGCCAGCAGTTTAGCTGGGGTCCACGAGCAGTACTTC. Protein: CASSLAGVHEQYF.

This clonotype was detected only a few times. The rearrangement joins TRBV6-5 to TRBJ2-1; D might be TRBD1 (5 bases). Trimming stripped 5 bases from V and 16 bases from J, with 18 bases between. The CDR3 length is 12 residues. Germline lookup yields CDR1 MNHEY and CDR2 SVGAGI. CDR3 amino acids: CASSPSGIRHFF. The CDR3, as DNA: TGTGCCAGCAGTCCATCAGGGATCCGTCATTTCTTC.

The V and J genes are TRBV20-1 and TRBJ2-2; D unresolved. Germline V CDR1 and CDR2: DFQATT, SNEGSKA (reference sequence). The V end was cut by 1 base, the J end by 4 bases, with 13 bases between. The CDR3 has 15 amino acids. As DNA, the CDR3 is TGCAGTGCTAGAGGGCACCTCGCGAGCACCGGGGAGCTGTTTTTT. It translates to CSARGHLASTGELFF.

The CDR3 coding sequence is TGTGCCAGCAGCTTAAGTCCCGGGGATTATAACTATGGCTACACCTTC. Protein sequence: CASSLSPGDYNYGYTF. The chain recombines TRBV11-2 with TRBJ1-2; no firm D call. There are 16 residues in the CDR3. In germline, CDR1 is SGHAT, CDR2 FQNNGV. The ends were cut back, 2 bases at V and 1 base at J, with 14 bases in the middle.

This clonotype has more than one count but fewer than ten. This chain uses TRBV5-1 with TRBJ2-2, with 8 bases lining up with TRBD1. Germline assignment: CDR1 SGHRS and CDR2 YFSETQ. Trimming removed 9 bases from V and 5 bases from J; junction bases left unmatched: 9. The CDR3 is made up of 14 amino acids. The CDR3 DNA reads TGCGCCACACAGGACAGGGTCGGGACCGGGGAGCTGTTTTTT. The encoded protein is CATQDRVGTGELFF. Full variable domain (missing parts from reference TRBV5-1 and TRBJ2-2): KAGVTQTPRYLIKTRGQQVTLSCSPISGHRSVSWYQQTPGQGLQFLFEYFSETQRNKGNFPGRFSGRQFSNSRSEMNVSTLELGDSALYLCATQDRVGTGELFFGEGSRLTVL.

For the CDR3, the DNA is TGCAGTGCTAGACCCCGTCTCCCCTCACCCCTCCACTTT. It yields the protein CSARPRLPSPLHF. This chain joins TRBV20-1 and TRBJ1-6; D is uncertain. The CDR3 consists of 13 residues. Germline-derived CDR1 and CDR2 are DFQATT and SNEGSKA (reference sequence). V was clipped by 2 bases and J by 10 bases, with 12 bases between them.

This clonotype turned up a few times. V usage is TRBV4-1 and J usage is TRBJ2-5; D ambiguous. The V end lost 1 base, the J end lost 5 bases, and 8 bases lay between the germline ends. The CDR3 is made up of 13 amino acids. Germline CDR1 MGHRA, CDR2 YSYEKL. CDR3 region: CASSQGGWETQYF. The CDR3 DNA reads TGCGCCAGCAGCCAAGGGGGTTGGGAGACCCAGTACTTC.

The chain joins TRBV6-1 to TRBJ2-1; TRBD2 matches at 10 bases. The CDR3 spans 15 residues. The V gene end was trimmed by 2 bases and the J gene end by 4 bases; junction bases not matched to a gene: 2. CDR1 is MNHNS, CDR2 SASEGT, per germline. The CDR3 sequence is CASSEKREGYNEQFF. CDR3 coding DNA: TGTGCCAGCAGTGAAAAGCGGGAGGGGTACAATGAGCAGTTCTTC.

This clonotype has at least ten counts. The gene calls are TRBV6-2 or TRBV6-3 and TRBJ2-1; 8 bases line up with TRBD1. CDR1 and CDR2 (germline): MNHEY, SVGEGT. The V and J ends lost 6 bases and 12 bases, in that order; junction bases with no gene match: 4. The CDR3 has 11 amino acids. CDR3: CASSQDRGQFF. Here the CDR3 DNA reads TGTGCCAGCAGCCAAGACAGGGGGCAGTTCTTC.

A few counts support this clonotype. V and J are TRBV6-1 and TRBJ1-1; TRBD1 is a possible D gene (6 bases). Trimming took off 7 bases at V and 0 bases at J, with 18 bases between the two ends. Germline V gene lookup returns CDR1 MNHNS and CDR2 SASEGT. This CDR3 spans 16 amino acids. CDR3 loop: CASTTGTTNMNTEAFF. CDR3 in DNA: TGTGCCAGCACCACCGGGACAACTAACATGAACACTGAAGCTTTCTTT.

This chain connects TRBV20-1 to TRBJ1-3, with D hard to call. The V gene's germline CDR1 is DFQATT and CDR2 SNEGSKA (reference sequence). This CDR3 contains 14 residues. V was cut by 1 base and J by 0 bases, with 7 bases left in between. This CDR3 is CSARATSSGNTIYF. The CDR3 DNA follows: TGCAGTGCTAGAGCCACGTCCTCTGGAAACACCATATATTTT.

Here the CDR3 reads CASSPSGGWVYGYTF. Written as DNA, the CDR3 is TGTGCCAGCAGTCCGAGCGGGGGCTGGGTCTATGGCTACACCTTC. The rearrangement joins TRBV12-3 or TRBV12-4 to TRBJ1-2, with D tentatively TRBD1 (6 bases). V was pared by 5 bases and J by 4 bases, with 17 bases between. This CDR3 contains 15 residues.

This chain uses TRBV27 with TRBJ2-6; D might be TRBD1 or TRBD2, each matching 6 bases. Trimming pared 6 bases from V and 1 base from J, leaving 10 bases between. This CDR3 has 15 residues. Germline V gene sequence: CDR1 MNHEY, CDR2 SMNVEV (reference sequence). CDR3 loop: CASRRGGSGANVLTF. Written as DNA, the CDR3 is TGTGCCAGCAGGCGAGGGGGGTCTGGGGCCAACGTCCTGACTTTC.

CDR3 DNA: TGTGCCAGCAGCGTCGGGACTAGCGGGGGAGTCTACAATGAGCAGTTCTTC. Translated, it gives CASSVGTSGGVYNEQFF. The genes are TRBV7-6 and TRBJ2-1, with 14 positions matching TRBD2. Germline V lookup: CDR1 SGHVS, CDR2 FNYEAQ. The length of the CDR3 is 17 residues. V dropped 5 bases and J dropped 3; count of bases not matched to a gene: 6.

In its sample, this clonotype was seen a few times. This chain links TRBV7-3 with TRBJ2-3; D is unclear. Germline CDR1 and CDR2: SGHTA and FQGTGA. V was pared by 8 bases and J by 0 bases, with 6 bases between. The CDR3 runs 12 residues. In DNA, the CDR3 is TGTGCCAGCGGAGCTAGCACAGATACGCAGTATTTT. It codes for CASGASTDTQYF. The full variable domain, rest sourced from reference TRBV7-3 and TRBJ2-3, is GAGVSQTPSNKVTEKGKYVELRCDPISGHTALYWYRQSLGQGPEFLIYFQGTGAADDSGLPNDRFFAVRPEGSVSTLKIQRTERGDSAVYLCASGASTDTQYFGPGTRLTVL.

This chain joins TRBV6-5 and TRBJ1-1; D gene ambiguous. This CDR3 comprises 15 residues. Looked up from germline, CDR1 is MNHEY and CDR2 is SVGAGI. V was clipped by 0 bases and J by 1 base, with 9 bases between them. CDR3 residues: CASSYSSSGNTEAFF. The CDR3 nucleotides are TGTGCCAGCAGTTACTCCTCATCCGGGAACACTGAAGCTTTCTTT.

This clonotype has more than one count but fewer than ten. V and J are TRBV12-3 or TRBV12-4 and TRBJ1-2; D is undetermined. CDR3 length equals 13 residues. The V and J ends lost 1 base and 8 bases respectively, with 11 bases between them. The CDR3, as DNA: TGTGCCAGCAGTTTAGGGAGCGGCTGGGGCTACACCTTC. This encodes CASSLGSGWGYTF.

This clonotype was found a few times. Written as DNA, the CDR3 is TGTGCCAGCAGCCAACCCAATCAGCCCCAGCATTTT. This translates into CASSQPNQPQHF. V is TRBV4-2 and J is TRBJ1-5; D is unresolved. V was cut by 2 bases and J by 3 bases, with 2 bases left in between. Germline values: CDR1 LGHNA, CDR2 YNFKEQ. The CDR3 covers 12 residues.

A note on this clonotype: It is unclear where the CDR3 begins or ends on the DNA, so no DNA is shown, and the CDR3 is as TCRdb lists it. The chain combines TRBV30 with TRBJ2-7; TRBD1 is taken as the D call from the table, unchecked against the DNA. Germline CDR1 GTSNPN, CDR2 SVGIG (reference sequence). The length of the CDR3 is 13 amino acids, counting both ends. The CDR3 is CAWGFGQGTREYF.

This sequence joins TRBV25-1 and TRBJ2-1, with TRBD2 matching 10 bases. CDR3 length equals 15 residues. Unmatched junction bases numbered 4, after V lost 2 bases and J lost 6 bases. Germline V gene lookup returns CDR1 MGHDK and CDR2 SYGVNS. The CDR3 region is CASSEEAGGPNEQFF. The CDR3, as DNA: TGTGCCAGCAGTGAAGAAGCGGGAGGGCCCAATGAGCAGTTCTTC.

J is TRBJ2-1 and V is TRBV4-3; D not resolved. The CDR3 length is 13 residues. V was trimmed by 0 bases and J by 6 bases, leaving 6 bases between them. The germline V gene has CDR1 LGHNA and CDR2 YSLEER. This chain's CDR3 is CASSQDYCNEQFF. For the CDR3, the DNA is TGCGCCAGCAGCCAAGATTACTGCAATGAGCAGTTCTTC.

The chain links TRBV7-9 to TRBJ1-2; TRBD1 matches 9 bases. CDR1 and CDR2 (germline): SEHNR, FQNEAQ (reference sequence). This CDR3 is 13 amino acids long. Trimming cost V 4 bases and J 6 bases; bases outside gene matches: 3. The CDR3 DNA sequence: TGTGCCAGCAGCTACGGACAGGGGAATGGCTACACCTTC. Translation gives CASSYGQGNGYTF.

This clonotype has just a few counts. The CDR3 protein is CASSRTPGANVLTF. As DNA, the CDR3 is TGTGCCAGCAGTCGGACGCCTGGGGCCAACGTCCTGACTTTC. The genes are TRBV12-3 or TRBV12-4 and TRBJ2-6; D is uncertain. V lost 5 bases, J lost 2 bases, and 7 bases lay in between. The CDR3 runs 14 residues.

This chain joins TRBV30 and TRBJ1-1; D possibly corresponds to TRBD1 (6 bases). Germline V gives CDR1 GTSNPN, CDR2 SVGIG (reference sequence). This CDR3 has 14 amino acids. The germline V and J ends were trimmed by 0 bases and 7 bases, with 15 bases remaining between them. DNA of the CDR3: TGTGCCTGGAGTGTGAACAGGGCTAGTAGTGAAGCTTTCTTT. Amino acid sequence: CAWSVNRASSEAFF.

The chain couples TRBV9 to TRBJ2-1; 10 nucleotides align to TRBD2. Germline V gene sequence: CDR1 SGDLS, CDR2 YYNGEE. Unmatched junction bases numbered 4, after V lost 4 bases and J lost 6 bases. The length of the CDR3 is 14 residues. CDR3 nucleotide sequence: TGTGCCAGCAGCCGAGCGGGGGGGACCAATGAGCAGTTCTTC. Translating it yields CASSRAGGTNEQFF.

This clonotype has a handful of counts. This chain joins TRBV6-6 and TRBJ2-7; D unclear. The CDR3 covers 11 residues. Trimming stripped 0 bases from V and 9 bases from J, with 6 bases between. Germline V gene lookup returns CDR1 MNHNY and CDR2 SVGAGI (reference sequence). The CDR3 nucleotides read TGTGCCAGCAGTTACTCGAGAAGGCAGTACTTC. It is translated as CASSYSRRQYF.

This clonotype has more than one count but fewer than ten. V gene TRBV15 combines with J gene TRBJ2-1, with TRBD1 matching over 8 bases. The CDR3 is 15 residues long. Germline V gene data show CDR1 as LNHNV and CDR2 as YYDKDF (reference sequence). V shed 1 base, J shed 4 bases, and the junction held 3 bases outside the gene matches. The CDR3 DNA sequence: TGTGCCACCAGCAGAGGGGACAGGAATTACAATGAGCAGTTCTTC. Translation gives CATSRGDRNYNEQFF.

In its sample, this clonotype was seen a few times. This chain joins TRBV25-1 and TRBJ2-2; D is unclear. V dropped 4 bases and J dropped 8 bases, with 17 bases sitting between them. The CDR3 has 15 residues. Looked up from germline, CDR1 is MGHDK and CDR2 is SYGVNS. The CDR3 coding sequence is TGTGCCAGCAGTGCCCCGGGTGCGCCTAGAGGGGAGCTGTTTTTT. Encoded protein: CASSAPGAPRGELFF.

J is TRBJ2-3 and V is TRBV6-4, with 10 bases fitting TRBD2. The junction had 5 bases not matched to a gene; V was cut back by 6 bases and J by 2 bases. The CDR3 sequence is 15 residues long. CDR1 and CDR2 (germline): MRHNA, SNTAGT. This chain's CDR3 is CASRKAGGVTDTQYF. In DNA form, the CDR3 reads TGTGCCAGCAGGAAAGCGGGAGGGGTCACAGATACGCAGTATTTT.